The 26 T cell receptor beta chains in this list originate from one sample, sequenced in a study of T-cell reconstitution after alpha-beta-depleted transplantation in children (dated by TCRdb to 2016 to 2018). The library was generated by PCR. Sequencing was carried out with an Illumina HiSeq 2500. TCR libraries were prepared with molecular barcoding, using unique molecular identifiers to normalize TCRbeta repertoire quantification. The public sequencing data were trimmed at Q25 with fastp and processed into clonotypes with MiXCR by TCRdb, which kept only in-frame beta chains. Rows matching on CDR3 protein sequence are summarized as one entry with the most common DNA and genes. The sample data list hundreds of thousands of distinct CDR3 sequences, and around 13% of these were observed just once. The biggest ten clones account for 0.65% to 0.9% of the sample. Explained via the paper, the treatment or condition label denotes: allogeneic hematopoietic cell transplantation with graft depleted of TCRalphabeta T cells and CD19 B cells.

Source: PBMCs, taken before TCRalphabeta/CD19-depleted stem cell transplant. The receptor set was obtained from a girl aged 2-15 years with congenital amegakaryocytic thrombocytopenia, due to receive a stem cell transplant.

This chain uses TRBV7-8 with TRBJ2-7; 8 positions match TRBD1. The CDR3 totals 13 residues. With V trimmed by 5 bases and J by 6 bases, 6 bases remained unmatched. Germline values: CDR1 SGHVS, CDR2 FQNEAQ. CDR3: CASSTTDRGEQYF. Here the CDR3 DNA reads TGTGCCAGCAGCACTACAGACAGGGGCGAGCAGTACTTC.

This clonotype showed up many times. In DNA, the CDR3 is TGCAGTGCTAGCCCAAGGGACTCCAGCTCCTACAATGAGCAGTTCTTC. This gives the protein CSASPRDSSSYNEQFF. The genes are TRBV20-1 and TRBJ2-1, with TRBD2 as a possible D gene (6 bases). This CDR3 has 16 residues. CDR1 and CDR2 (germline): DFQATT, SNEGSKA (reference sequence). Trimming pared 3 bases from V and 0 bases from J, leaving 15 bases between.

The rearrangement links TRBV4-1 to TRBJ2-5, with D possibly matching TRBD1 (6 bases). V was clipped by 2 bases and J by 4 bases, with 17 bases between them. The CDR3 has 16 residues. CDR1 is MGHRA and CDR2 is YSYEKL in the germline V gene. The CDR3 region is CASSQFSGAPGETQYF. CDR3 bases: TGCGCCAGCAGCCAATTTTCAGGGGCGCCCGGAGAGACCCAGTACTTC.

The CDR3 here is CASSPSRWEVTGELFF. CDR3 in DNA: TGTGCCAGCAGCCCGTCCCGATGGGAGGTCACCGGGGAGCTGTTTTTT. The chain carries TRBV7-6 and TRBJ2-2; perhaps TRBD2 as D (6 bases). Per germline, CDR1 SGHVS and CDR2 FNYEAQ. Trimming stripped 5 bases from V and 4 bases from J, with 17 bases between. CDR3 length: 16 amino acids.

This clonotype was picked up many times. The V and J genes are TRBV20-1 and TRBJ1-1, with D possibly TRBD1 on 5 matching bases. The germline V gene encodes CDR1 DFQATT and CDR2 SNEGSKA (reference sequence). The CDR3 has 10 residues. Between the trimmed V and J ends, which lost 4 bases and 11 bases, there was a span of 11 bases. The CDR3 nucleotides read TGCAGTGCTATCCGGGACTGGGCTTTCTTT. It yields the protein CSAIRDWAFF.

The chain recombines TRBV7-9 with TRBJ2-7; a possible D gene is TRBD2 (5 bases). The CDR3 covers 16 residues. CDR1 is SEHNR, CDR2 FQNEAQ, per germline (reference sequence). With 2 bases removed from V and 3 bases from J, the gap between germline ends came to 17 bases. The CDR3 reads CASSLFPRVLVYEQYF. The CDR3 DNA reads TGTGCCAGCAGCTTATTTCCAAGGGTACTAGTCTACGAGCAGTACTTC.

V is TRBV7-7 and J is TRBJ2-5, with TRBD2 as a possible D gene (6 bases). The CDR3 has 14 amino acids. CDR1 is SSHAT, CDR2 FNYEAQ, per germline (reference sequence). V shed 2 bases and J shed 5 bases, with 12 bases lying between them. This chain's CDR3 is CASSLFSGPETQYF. CDR3 bases: TGTGCCAGCAGCTTATTTAGCGGCCCGGAGACCCAGTACTTC.

This clonotype showed up many times. The rearrangement uses TRBV28 and TRBJ1-3; TRBD1 matches at 7 bases. The CDR3 covers 16 residues. Germline CDR1 MDHEN, CDR2 SYDVKM. Trimming at V came to 3 bases and at J to 0 bases, leaving 5 bases not matched to a gene. The CDR3 sequence: CASSFRQGSSGNTIYF. The CDR3 nucleotides read TGTGCCAGCAGTTTCAGACAGGGAAGCTCTGGAAACACCATATATTTT.

Many counts were recorded for this clonotype. The gene calls are TRBV7-2 and TRBJ2-1, with TRBD2 identical over 8 bases. Germline CDR1 and CDR2: SGHTA and FQGNSA. V lost 7 bases to trimming and J lost 13 bases; unmatched junction nucleotides: 15. This CDR3 is 14 amino acids long. The CDR3 sequence is CASTNGGGRIRQFF. The CDR3 DNA follows: TGTGCCAGCACCAACGGGGGCGGGAGGATTCGTCAGTTCTTC. Variable domain in full (rest from reference TRBV7-2 and TRBJ2-1): GAGVSQSPSNKVTEKGKDVELRCDPISGHTALYWYRQSLGQGLEFLIYFQGNSAPDKSGLPSDRFSAERTGGSVSTLTIQRTQQEDSAVYLCASTNGGGRIRQFFGPGTRLTVL.

This clonotype was seen repeatedly, ten times or more. This chain uses TRBV7-8 with TRBJ2-2, with 7 bases matching TRBD1. Germline V gene sequence: CDR1 SGHVS, CDR2 FQNEAQ. The CDR3 has 14 residues. V lost 5 bases to trimming and J lost 5 bases; unmatched junction nucleotides: 5. CDR3 bases: TGTGCCAGCAGCCTGACAGGGCTAACCGGGGAGCTGTTTTTT. This translates into CASSLTGLTGELFF.

On this clonotype itself: A much larger clone is a single base away; this may be a read error. V gene TRBV29-1 combines with J gene TRBJ2-2, with no clear D. Germline assignment: CDR1 SQVTM and CDR2 ANQGSEA. The CDR3 has 13 amino acids. The V and J ends lost 4 bases and 4 bases respectively, with 10 bases between them. CDR3 sequence reads: CSVGTWITGELFF. CDR3 nucleotide sequence: TGCAGCGTTGGTACATGGATCACCGGGGAGCTGTTTTTT.

This clonotype was picked up a small number of times. The chain recombines TRBV25-1 with TRBJ2-1, with TRBD2 matching 9 bases. The germline CDR1 and CDR2 sequences are MGHDK and SYGVNS. The CDR3 runs 15 residues. Germline trimming cut 1 base from V and 5 bases from J; bases unmatched to any gene: 3. In DNA, the CDR3 is TGTGCCAGCAGTGAATGGGCGGGGGGGGACAATGAGCAGTTCTTC. Translating gives CASSEWAGGDNEQFF. The full variable domain, rest sourced from reference TRBV25-1 and TRBJ2-1, is EADIYQTPRYLVIGTGKKITLECSQTMGHDKMYWYQQDPGMELHLIHYSYGVNSTEKGDLSSESTVSRIRTEHFPLTLESARPSHTSQYLCASSEWAGGDNEQFFGPGTRLTVL.

The chain carries TRBV29-1 and TRBJ1-1; a weak D match, TRBD1 (6 bases). In germline, CDR1 is SQVTM, CDR2 ANQGSEA. Trimming removed 6 bases from V and 7 bases from J, with 12 bases in between. The CDR3 has 11 amino acids. CDR3: CSVPQGGEAFF. As DNA, the CDR3 is TGCAGCGTCCCACAGGGAGGTGAAGCTTTCTTT. The complete variable domain, with remaining parts taken from reference TRBV29-1 and TRBJ1-1, reads SAVISQKPSRDICQRGTSLTIQCQVDSQVTMMFWYRQQPGQSLTLIATANQGSEATYESGFVIDKFPISRPNLTFSTLTVSNMSPEDSSIYLCSVPQGGEAFFGQGTRLTVV.

The chain joins TRBV5-1 to TRBJ2-1; D gene ambiguous. The germline V gene has CDR1 SGHRS and CDR2 YFSETQ. This CDR3 region has 15 residues. The V and J ends lost 2 bases and 4 bases respectively, with 13 bases between them. The CDR3 nucleotides are TGCGCCAGCAGCTTCCCCAAGTCCCCGTACAATGAGCAGTTCTTC. Amino acids: CASSFPKSPYNEQFF.

This clonotype was counted only a few times. The chain recombines TRBV20-1 with TRBJ1-5; a possible D gene is TRBD1 (6 bases). CDR1 DFQATT and CDR2 SNEGSKA come from the germline V gene (reference sequence). V was pared by 6 bases and J by 6 bases, with 15 bases between. This CDR3 spans 13 amino acids. DNA for the CDR3: TGCAGTGCGAGAAAAGGGGGGAGTCAGCCCCAGCATTTT. This codes for CSARKGGSQPQHF.

As concerns this clonotype: A much larger clone is a single base away; this may be a read error. The CDR3 nucleotides read TGTGCCAGCAGTCTCCAGCAGGAAAGGGCAACGCAGTCTTTT. Translating gives CASSLQQERATQSF. The chain carries TRBV27 and TRBJ2-3, with no clear D. The CDR3 is 14 amino acids. Germline CDR1 is MNHEY and CDR2 is SMNVEV (reference sequence).

V gene TRBV7-9 combines with J gene TRBJ1-1; no clear D. Per the germline V gene, CDR1 is SEHNR and CDR2 is FQNEAQ (reference sequence). The CDR3 is 14 amino acids. Trimming took off 1 base at V and 1 base at J, with 7 bases between the two ends. CDR3 region: CASSLVGKNTEAFF. In nucleotides, the CDR3 is TGTGCCAGCAGCTTAGTAGGTAAGAACACTGAAGCTTTCTTT. The full variable domain, completed using reference TRBV7-9 and TRBJ1-1, is DTGVSQNPRHKITKRGQNVTFRCDPISEHNRLYWYRQTLGQGPEFLTYFQNEAQLEKSRLLSDRFSAERPKGSFSTLEIQRTEQGDSAMYLCASSLVGKNTEAFFGQGTRLTVV.

This clonotype was seen only a few times. The chain uses TRBV15 and TRBJ2-7, with a tentative D call TRBD2 (6 bases). The V gene lost 1 base and the J gene lost 2 bases, with 9 bases spanning the gap. Germline lookup yields CDR1 LNHNV and CDR2 YYDKDF (reference sequence). The CDR3 totals 14 residues. The CDR3 reads CATSRGSGPYEQYF. CDR3 nucleotide sequence: TGTGCCACCAGCAGAGGTAGCGGCCCCTACGAGCAGTACTTC.

The chain has TRBV20-1 and TRBJ2-1; TRBD2 matches at 8 bases. The ends lost 5 bases at V and 4 bases at J; junction bases unmatched: 10. The CDR3 has 15 residues. CDR1 is DFQATT, CDR2 SNEGSKA, per germline (reference sequence). The CDR3: CSASSGGPPYNEQFF. For the CDR3, the DNA is TGCAGTGCTTCTTCGGGAGGGCCCCCTTACAATGAGCAGTTCTTC.

This clonotype was detected ten times or more. The chain uses TRBV4-1 and TRBJ2-7; D might be TRBD2 (5 bases). Germline CDR1 and CDR2: MGHRA and YSYEKL. The CDR3 runs 15 residues. V dropped 4 bases and J dropped 0 bases, with 13 bases sitting between them. CDR3 sequence reads: CASSPIALFSYEQYF. The CDR3 DNA sequence: TGCGCCAGCAGCCCCATAGCGCTCTTCTCCTACGAGCAGTACTTC.

This clonotype was counted many times. In DNA, the CDR3 is TGTGCCAGCAGTTTAGTAGGGCTAGCGGGAGGGTTGGGAGGCACAGATACGCAGTATTTT. Protein product: CASSLVGLAGGLGGTDTQYF. V usage is TRBV12-3 or TRBV12-4 and J usage is TRBJ2-3, with 12 bases identical to TRBD2. CDR3 size: 20 residues. After removal of 1 base from V and 1 base from J, the junction contained 12 bases not matched to a gene.

This clonotype has ten or more counts. The gene calls are TRBV5-1 and TRBJ2-7; D gene unclear. The CDR3 extends over 13 amino acids. Germline V gives CDR1 SGHRS, CDR2 YFSETQ. Trimming took off 2 bases at V and 3 bases at J, with 9 bases between the two ends. CDR3 loop: CASSFRSGYEQYF. In DNA form, the CDR3 reads TGCGCCAGCAGCTTCAGGTCTGGCTACGAGCAGTACTTC. Based on the CDR3 plus reference TRBV5-1 and TRBJ2-7, the full variable domain is KAGVTQTPRYLIKTRGQQVTLSCSPISGHRSVSWYQQTPGQGLQFLFEYFSETQRNKGNFPGRFSGRQFSNSRSEMNVSTLELGDSALYLCASSFRSGYEQYFGPGTRLTVT.

This clonotype was detected ten times or more. The CDR3 spells CSLGKPRTDTQYF. CDR3 DNA sequence: TGCAGCCTAGGGAAACCTCGCACAGATACGCAGTATTTT. The chain combines TRBV20-1 with TRBJ2-3; D gene uncertain. Germline V lookup: CDR1 DFQATT, CDR2 SNEGSKA (reference sequence). CDR3 length: 13 residues.

About this clonotype: No conserved phenylalanine or tryptophan ends this CDR3, so it is likely a read error. This rearrangement joins TRBV7-8 to TRBJ2-5, with D possibly matching TRBD1 (5 bases). The germline V gene has CDR1 SGHVS and CDR2 FQNEAQ. Deletions cut 3 bases from V and 4 bases from J, with 27 bases between. CDR3 length: 19 residues. This CDR3 reads CASSLYRLPPQGYGETQYL. The CDR3 region has the DNA TGTGCCAGCAGCTTGTACCGACTCCCCCCCCAGGGTTATGGAGAGACCCAGTACCTC.

This clonotype was seen a handful of times. The chain joins TRBV4-1 to TRBJ2-7, with D tentatively TRBD1 or TRBD2 (5 bases each). Germline lookup yields CDR1 MGHRA and CDR2 YSYEKL. This CDR3 has 16 residues. With 2 bases removed from V and 2 bases from J, the gap between germline ends came to 16 bases. The CDR3 loop reads CASSQRSIPGPYEQYF. CDR3 bases: TGCGCCAGCAGCCAACGTTCGATTCCGGGACCCTACGAGCAGTACTTC.

The sample holds a few counts of this clonotype. CDR3 coding DNA: TGTGCCAGCAGCCAAGATCCACCCAAAAACATTCAGTACTTC. The encoded protein is CASSQDPPKNIQYF. This chain links TRBV3-1 with TRBJ2-4; no clear D gene. Germline lookup yields CDR1 LGHDT and CDR2 YNNKEL (reference sequence). There are 14 residues in the CDR3. V dropped 0 bases and J dropped 2 bases, with 5 bases sitting between them.